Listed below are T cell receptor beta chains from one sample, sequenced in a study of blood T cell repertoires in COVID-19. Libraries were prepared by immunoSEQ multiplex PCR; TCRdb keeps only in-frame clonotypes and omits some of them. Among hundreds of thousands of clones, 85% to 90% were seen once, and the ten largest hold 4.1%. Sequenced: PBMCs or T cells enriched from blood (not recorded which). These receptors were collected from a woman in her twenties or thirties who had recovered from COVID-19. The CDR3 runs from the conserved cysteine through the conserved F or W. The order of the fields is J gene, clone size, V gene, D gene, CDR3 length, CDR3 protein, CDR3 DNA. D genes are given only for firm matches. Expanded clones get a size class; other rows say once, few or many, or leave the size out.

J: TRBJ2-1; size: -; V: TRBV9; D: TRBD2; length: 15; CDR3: CASSPLGGRNNEQFF; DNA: TGTGCCAGCAGCCCCTTAGGCGGGAGGAACAATGAGCAGTTCTTC
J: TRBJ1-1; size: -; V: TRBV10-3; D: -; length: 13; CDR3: CAISEGRDTEAFF; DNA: TGTGCCATCAGTGAGGGCAGGGACACTGAAGCTTTCTTT
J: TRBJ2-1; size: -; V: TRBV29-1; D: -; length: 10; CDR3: CSVAGNEQFF; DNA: TGCAGCGTTGCCGGGAATGAGCAGTTCTTC
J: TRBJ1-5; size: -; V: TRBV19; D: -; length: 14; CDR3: CASSPPRGGQPQHF; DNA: TGTGCCAGTAGTCCCCCCCGGGGGGGTCAGCCCCAGCATTTT
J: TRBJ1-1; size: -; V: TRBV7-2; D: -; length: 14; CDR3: CASSLSGMNTEAFF; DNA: TGTGCCAGCAGCTTATCGGGTATGAACACTGAAGCTTTCTTT
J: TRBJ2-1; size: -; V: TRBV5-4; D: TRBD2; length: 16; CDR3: CASSLPGLAESNEQFF; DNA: TGTGCCAGCAGCCTCCCGGGACTAGCGGAGTCCAATGAGCAGTTCTTC
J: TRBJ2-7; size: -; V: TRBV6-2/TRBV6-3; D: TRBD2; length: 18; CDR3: CASSYSIYTGLAVYEQYF; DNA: TGTGCCAGCAGTTACTCTATTTACACTGGACTAGCGGTATACGAGCAGTACTTC
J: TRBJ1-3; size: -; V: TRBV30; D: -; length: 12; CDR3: CAWSVSLNTIYF; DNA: TGTGCCTGGAGTGTTTCCCTAAACACCATATATTTT
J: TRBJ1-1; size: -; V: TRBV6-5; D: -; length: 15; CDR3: CASSYSPEGVTEAFF; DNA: TGTGCCAGCAGTTACTCTCCCGAGGGAGTCACTGAAGCTTTCTTT
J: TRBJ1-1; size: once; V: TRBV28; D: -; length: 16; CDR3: CASSLLDRVMNTEAFF; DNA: TGTGCCAGCAGTTTATTGGACAGAGTCATGAACACTGAAGCTTTCTTT
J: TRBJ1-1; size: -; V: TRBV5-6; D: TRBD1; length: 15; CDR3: CASSTGQGLNTEAFF; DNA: TGTGCCAGCAGCACGGGACAGGGCCTGAACACTGAAGCTTTCTTT
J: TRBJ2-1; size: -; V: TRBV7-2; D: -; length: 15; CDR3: CASSLVPTPYNEQFF; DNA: TGTGCCAGCAGCTTAGTGCCGACTCCCTACAATGAGCAGTTCTTC
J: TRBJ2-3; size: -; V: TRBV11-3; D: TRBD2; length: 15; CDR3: CASSPGTTSTDTQYF; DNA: TGTGCCAGCAGCCCAGGGACTACTAGCACAGATACGCAGTATTTT
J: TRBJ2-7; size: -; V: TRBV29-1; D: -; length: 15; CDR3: CSHPRSGIFFYEQYF; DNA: TGCAGCCACCCAAGGTCCGGGATATTCTTCTACGAGCAGTACTTC
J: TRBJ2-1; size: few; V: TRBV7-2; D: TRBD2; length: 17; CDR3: CASSSSRAGGSYNEQFF; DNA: TGTGCCAGCAGTTCCTCCAGGGCGGGAGGGTCCTACAATGAGCAGTTCTTC
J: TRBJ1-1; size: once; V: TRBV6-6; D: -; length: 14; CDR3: CASSYPDRNTEAFF; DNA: TGTGCCAGCAGTTACCCGGACAGGAACACTGAAGCTTTCTTT
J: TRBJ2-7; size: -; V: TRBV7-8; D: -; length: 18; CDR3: CASSSIGGQGAFSYEQYF; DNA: TGTGCCAGCAGCTCCATCGGGGGGCAGGGGGCCTTCTCCTACGAGCAGTACTTC
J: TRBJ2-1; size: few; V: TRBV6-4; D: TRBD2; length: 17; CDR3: CASSDRGTSGLYNEQFF; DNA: TGTGCCAGCAGTGACAGAGGCACTAGCGGTCTTTACAATGAGCAGTTCTTC
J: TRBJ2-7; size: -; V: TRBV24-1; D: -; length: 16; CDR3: CATSDGTDVLLGEQYF; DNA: TGTGCCACCAGTGATGGGACTGACGTTTTGTTGGGAGAGCAGTACTTC
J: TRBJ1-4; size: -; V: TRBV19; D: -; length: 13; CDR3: CASTTGVYEKLFF; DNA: TGTGCCAGTACGACGGGGGTGTACGAAAAACTGTTTTTT
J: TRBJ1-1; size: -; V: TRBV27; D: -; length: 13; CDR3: CASSQRGGTEAFF; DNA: TGTGCCAGCAGCCAGCGGGGGGGCACTGAAGCTTTCTTT
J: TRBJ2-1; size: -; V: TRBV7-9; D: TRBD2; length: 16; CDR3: CASSPMTGLGFHEQFF; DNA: TGTGCCAGCAGCCCTATGACGGGACTAGGTTTTCATGAGCAGTTCTTC
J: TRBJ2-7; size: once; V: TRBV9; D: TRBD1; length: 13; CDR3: CASSIQQGSEQYF; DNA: TGTGCCAGCAGCATCCAACAGGGGAGCGAGCAGTACTTC
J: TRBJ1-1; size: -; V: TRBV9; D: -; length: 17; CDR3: CASSVGARSTMNTEAFF; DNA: TGTGCCAGCAGCGTTGGAGCTCGTAGCACCATGAACACTGAAGCTTTCTTT
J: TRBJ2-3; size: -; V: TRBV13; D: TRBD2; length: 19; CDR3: CASSLYGTSGSGPTDTQYF; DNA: TGTGCCAGCAGCCTATATGGGACTAGCGGGAGTGGGCCCACAGATACGCAGTATTTT
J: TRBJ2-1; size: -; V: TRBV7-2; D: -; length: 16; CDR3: CASSLAGSGGYNEQFF; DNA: TGTGCCAGCAGCTTAGCGGGTAGCGGAGGGTACAATGAGCAGTTCTTC
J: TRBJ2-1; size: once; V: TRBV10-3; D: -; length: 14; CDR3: CAINGRGGSNEQFF; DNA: TGTGCCATCAATGGAAGGGGGGGATCCAATGAGCAGTTCTTC
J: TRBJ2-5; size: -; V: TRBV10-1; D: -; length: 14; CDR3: CASSESGSGETQYF; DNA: TGCGCCAGCAGTGAGTCCGGCAGCGGGGAGACCCAGTACTTC
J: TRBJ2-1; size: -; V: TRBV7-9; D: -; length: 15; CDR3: CASSLAGSSYNEQFF; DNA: TGTGCCAGCAGCTTAGCGGGGAGCTCCTACAATGAGCAGTTCTTC
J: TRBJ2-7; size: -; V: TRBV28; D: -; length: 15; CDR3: CASSLLTFPKLEQYF; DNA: TGTGCCAGCAGTCTCCTGACATTTCCCAAACTGGAGCAGTACTTC
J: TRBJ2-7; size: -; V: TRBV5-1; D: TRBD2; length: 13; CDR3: CASSHGTMYEQYF; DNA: TGCGCCAGCAGCCACGGGACTATGTACGAGCAGTACTTC
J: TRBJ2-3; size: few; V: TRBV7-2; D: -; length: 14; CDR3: CASSSGGTADTQYF; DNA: TGTGCCAGCAGCTCGGGGGGGACAGCAGATACGCAGTATTTT
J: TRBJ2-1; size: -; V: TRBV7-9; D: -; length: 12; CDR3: CASSLVRNEQFF; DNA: TGTGCCAGCAGCTTAGTCCGGAATGAGCAGTTCTTC
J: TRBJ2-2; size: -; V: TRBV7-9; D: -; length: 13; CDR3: CASSLRGTGELFF; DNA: TGTGCCAGCAGCTTAAGAGGGACCGGGGAGCTGTTTTTT
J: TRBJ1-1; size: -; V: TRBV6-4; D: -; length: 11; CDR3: CASSEGGEAFF; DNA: TGTGCCAGCAGTGAAGGCGGAGAAGCTTTCTTT
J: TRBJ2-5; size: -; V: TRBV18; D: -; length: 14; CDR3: CASSPPNSPETQYF; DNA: TGTGCCAGCTCACCACCGAACAGTCCAGAGACCCAGTACTTC
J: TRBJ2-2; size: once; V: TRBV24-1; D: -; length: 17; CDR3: CATSDSDTGLSTGELFF; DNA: TGTGCCACCAGTGATTCCGACACAGGGTTGAGCACCGGGGAGCTGTTTTTT
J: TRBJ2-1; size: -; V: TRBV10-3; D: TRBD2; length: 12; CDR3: CATTEGLREQFF; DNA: TGTGCCACCACAGAGGGACTACGAGAGCAGTTCTTC
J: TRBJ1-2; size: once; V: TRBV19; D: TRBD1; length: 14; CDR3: CASSIGSGTVGYTF; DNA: TGTGCCAGTAGTATAGGCTCTGGGACAGTAGGCTACACCTTC
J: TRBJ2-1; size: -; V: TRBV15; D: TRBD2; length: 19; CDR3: CATSKPGLAGLSSYNEQFF; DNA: TGTGCCACCAGCAAACCGGGACTAGCGGGATTGAGCTCCTACAATGAGCAGTTCTTC
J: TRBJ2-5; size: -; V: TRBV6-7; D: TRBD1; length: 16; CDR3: CASLLEAGGSGETQYF; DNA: TGTGCCAGCCTCCTGGAGGCAGGGGGCTCTGGGGAGACCCAGTACTTC
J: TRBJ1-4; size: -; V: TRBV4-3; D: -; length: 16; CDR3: CASSQDSITTNEKLFF; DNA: TGCGCCAGCAGCCAAGATAGTATAACAACTAATGAAAAACTGTTTTTT
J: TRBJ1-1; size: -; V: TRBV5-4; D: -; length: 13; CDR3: CASSLFLAFEAFF; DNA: TGTGCCAGCAGCTTGTTCCTAGCTTTTGAAGCTTTCTTT
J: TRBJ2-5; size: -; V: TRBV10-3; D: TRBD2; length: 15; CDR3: CAINRGRESGETQYF; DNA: TGTGCCATCAATCGAGGGCGGGAGTCGGGGGAGACCCAGTACTTC
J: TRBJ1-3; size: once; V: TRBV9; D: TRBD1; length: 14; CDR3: CASSVGTGGNTIYF; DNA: TGTGCCAGCAGCGTAGGGACAGGGGGAAACACCATATATTTT
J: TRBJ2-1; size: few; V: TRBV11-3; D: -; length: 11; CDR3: CASSIGGEQFF; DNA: TGTGCCAGCAGCATCGGTGGTGAGCAGTTCTTC
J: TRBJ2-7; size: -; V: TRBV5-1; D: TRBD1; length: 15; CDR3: CASSFLTGGSYEQYF; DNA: TGCGCCAGCAGCTTCTTGACAGGGGGGTCCTACGAGCAGTACTTC
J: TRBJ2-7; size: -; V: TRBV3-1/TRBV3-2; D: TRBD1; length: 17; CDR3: CASSQGIWTGGIGEQYF; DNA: TGTGCCAGCAGCCAAGGCATATGGACAGGGGGTATCGGCGAGCAGTACTTC
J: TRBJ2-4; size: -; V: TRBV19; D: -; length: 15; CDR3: CASSISGWSGDIQYF; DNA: TGTGCCAGTAGTATATCAGGGTGGAGTGGGGACATTCAGTACTTC
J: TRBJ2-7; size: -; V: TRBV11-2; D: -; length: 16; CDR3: CASSLVGGLVSYEQYF; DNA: TGTGCCAGCAGCTTAGTGGGGGGACTGGTCTCCTACGAGCAGTACTTC
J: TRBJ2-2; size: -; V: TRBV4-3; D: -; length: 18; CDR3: CASSRKSRDIGNTGELFF; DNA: TGCGCCAGCAGCCGAAAATCAAGGGACATCGGGAACACCGGGGAGCTGTTTTTT
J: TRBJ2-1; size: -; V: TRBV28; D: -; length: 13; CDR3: CASSLGVSDEQFF; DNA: TGTGCCAGCAGTTTGGGAGTATCAGATGAGCAGTTCTTC
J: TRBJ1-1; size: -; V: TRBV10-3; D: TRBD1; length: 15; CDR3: CAISKTDRENTEAFF; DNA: TGTGCCATCAGTAAAACCGACAGGGAAAACACTGAAGCTTTCTTT
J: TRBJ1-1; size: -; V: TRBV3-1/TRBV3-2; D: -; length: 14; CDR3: CASSQGRSGSEAFF; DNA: TGTGCCAGCAGCCAAGGCCGGTCCGGGTCTGAAGCTTTCTTT
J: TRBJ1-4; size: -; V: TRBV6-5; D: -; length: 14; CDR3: CVSSTLEANEKLFF; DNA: TGTGTCAGCAGTACCTTGGAGGCTAATGAAAAACTGTTTTTT
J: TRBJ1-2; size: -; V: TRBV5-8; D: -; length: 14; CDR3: CASSPGQSNYGYTF; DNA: TGTGCCAGCAGTCCAGGACAGTCTAACTATGGCTACACCTTC
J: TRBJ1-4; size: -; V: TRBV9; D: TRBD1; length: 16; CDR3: CASSRAQGAINEKLFF; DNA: TGTGCCAGCAGCCGCGCCCAGGGGGCTATTAATGAAAAACTGTTTTTT
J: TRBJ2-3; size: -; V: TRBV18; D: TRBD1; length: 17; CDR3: CASSRDRKGAYTDTQYF; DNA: TGTGCCAGCTCACGGGACAGGAAAGGAGCCTACACAGATACGCAGTATTTT